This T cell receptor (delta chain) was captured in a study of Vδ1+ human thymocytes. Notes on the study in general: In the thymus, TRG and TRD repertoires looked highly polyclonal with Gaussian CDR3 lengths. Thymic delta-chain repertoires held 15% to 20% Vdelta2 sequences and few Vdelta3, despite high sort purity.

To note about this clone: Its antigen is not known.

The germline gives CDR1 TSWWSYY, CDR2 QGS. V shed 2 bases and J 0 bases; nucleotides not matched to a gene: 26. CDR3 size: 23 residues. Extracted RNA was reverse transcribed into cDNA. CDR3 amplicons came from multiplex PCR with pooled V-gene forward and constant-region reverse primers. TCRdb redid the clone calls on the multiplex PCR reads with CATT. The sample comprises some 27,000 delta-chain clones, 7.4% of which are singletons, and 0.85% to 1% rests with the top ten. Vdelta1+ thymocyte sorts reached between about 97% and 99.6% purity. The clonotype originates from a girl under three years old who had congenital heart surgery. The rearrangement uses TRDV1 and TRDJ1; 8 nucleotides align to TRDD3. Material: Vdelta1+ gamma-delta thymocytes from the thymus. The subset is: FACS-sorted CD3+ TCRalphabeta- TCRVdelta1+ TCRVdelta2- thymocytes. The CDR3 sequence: CALGEADSGTSGIRSGYTDKLIF. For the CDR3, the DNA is TGTGCTCTTGGGGAAGCGGATTCGGGAACGTCCGGGATACGAAGTGGGTACACCGATAAACTCATCTTT.